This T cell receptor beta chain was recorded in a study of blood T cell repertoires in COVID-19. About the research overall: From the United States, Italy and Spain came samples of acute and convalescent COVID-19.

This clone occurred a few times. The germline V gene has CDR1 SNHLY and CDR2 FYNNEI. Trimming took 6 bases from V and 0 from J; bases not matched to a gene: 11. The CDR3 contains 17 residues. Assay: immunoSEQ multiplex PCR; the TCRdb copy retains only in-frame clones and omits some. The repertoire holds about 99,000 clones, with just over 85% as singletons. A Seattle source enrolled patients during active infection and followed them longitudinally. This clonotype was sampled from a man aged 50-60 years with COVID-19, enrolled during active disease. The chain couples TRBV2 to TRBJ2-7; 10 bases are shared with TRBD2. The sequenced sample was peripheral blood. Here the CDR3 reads CASRRLAGAFPSYEQYF. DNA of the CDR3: TGTGCCAGCAGGCGGCTAGCGGGGGCTTTTCCCTCCTACGAGCAGTACTTC.